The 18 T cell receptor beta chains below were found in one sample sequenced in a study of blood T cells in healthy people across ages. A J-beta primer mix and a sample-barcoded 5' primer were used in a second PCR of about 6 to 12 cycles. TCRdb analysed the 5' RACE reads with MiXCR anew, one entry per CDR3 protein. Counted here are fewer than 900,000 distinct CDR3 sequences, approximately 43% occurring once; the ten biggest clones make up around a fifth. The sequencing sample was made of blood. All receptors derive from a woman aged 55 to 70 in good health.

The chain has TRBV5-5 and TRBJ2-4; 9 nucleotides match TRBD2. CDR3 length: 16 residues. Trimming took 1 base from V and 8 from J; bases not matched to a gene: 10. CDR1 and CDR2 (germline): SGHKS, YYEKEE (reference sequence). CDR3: CASSLREAGGPDIQYF. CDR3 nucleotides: TGTGCCAGCAGCTTGAGGGAGGCGGGAGGGCCAGACATTCAGTACTTC. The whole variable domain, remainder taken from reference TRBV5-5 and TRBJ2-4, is DAGVTQSPTHLIKTRGQQVTLRCSPISGHKSVSWYQQVLGQGPQFIFQYYEKEERGRGNFPDRFSARQFPNYSSELNVNALLLGDSALYLCASSLREAGGPDIQYFGAGTRLSVL.

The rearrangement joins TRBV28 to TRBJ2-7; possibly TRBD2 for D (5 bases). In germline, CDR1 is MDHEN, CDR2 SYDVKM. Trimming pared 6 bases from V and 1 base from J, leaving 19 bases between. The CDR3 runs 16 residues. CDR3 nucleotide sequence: TGTGCCAGCAGAGAGACCCGGACTTTTAAATCCTACGAGCAGTACTTC. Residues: CASRETRTFKSYEQYF.

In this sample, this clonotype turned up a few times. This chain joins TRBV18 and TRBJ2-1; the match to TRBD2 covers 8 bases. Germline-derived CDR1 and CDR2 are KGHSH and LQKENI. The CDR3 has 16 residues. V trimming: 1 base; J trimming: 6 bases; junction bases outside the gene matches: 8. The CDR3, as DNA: TGTGCCAGCTCACCACGCTTACGGGGGGGGAGCAATGAGCAGTTCTTC. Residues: CASSPRLRGGSNEQFF.

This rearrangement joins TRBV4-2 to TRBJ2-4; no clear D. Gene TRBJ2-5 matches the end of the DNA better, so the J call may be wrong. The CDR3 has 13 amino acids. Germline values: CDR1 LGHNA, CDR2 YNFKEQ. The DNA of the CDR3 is TGTGCCAGCAGCCAAGTGCAGGAAGAGACCCAGTACTTC. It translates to CASSQVQEETQYF.

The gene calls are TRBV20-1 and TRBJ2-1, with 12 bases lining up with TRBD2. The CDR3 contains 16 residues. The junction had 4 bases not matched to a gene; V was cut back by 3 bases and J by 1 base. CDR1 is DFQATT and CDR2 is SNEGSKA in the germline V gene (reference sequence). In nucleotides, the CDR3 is TGCAGTGCTAGGGATCTAGCGGGAGGGTCCTACAATGAGCAGTTCTTC. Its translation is CSARDLAGGSYNEQFF.

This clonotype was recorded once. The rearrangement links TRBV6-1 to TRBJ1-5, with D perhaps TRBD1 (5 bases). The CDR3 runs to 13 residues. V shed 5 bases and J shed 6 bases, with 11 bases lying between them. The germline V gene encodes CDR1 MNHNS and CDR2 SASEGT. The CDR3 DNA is TGTGCCAGCAGTCAGCCGGGACTTCAGCCCCAGCATTTT. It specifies CASSQPGLQPQHF.

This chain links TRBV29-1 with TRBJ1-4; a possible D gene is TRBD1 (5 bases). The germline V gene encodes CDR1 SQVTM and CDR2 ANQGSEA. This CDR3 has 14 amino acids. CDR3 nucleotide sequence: TGCGGCGGAGGATTCGGGACGAAGGCCGAAAAACTGTTTTTT. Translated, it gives CGGGFGTKAEKLFF.

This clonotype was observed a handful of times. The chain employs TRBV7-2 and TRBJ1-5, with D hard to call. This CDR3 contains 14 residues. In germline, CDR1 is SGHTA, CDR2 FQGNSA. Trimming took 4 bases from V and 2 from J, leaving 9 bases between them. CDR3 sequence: CASSWGGGNQPQHF. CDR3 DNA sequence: TGTGCCAGCAGCTGGGGAGGAGGCAATCAGCCCCAGCATTTT.

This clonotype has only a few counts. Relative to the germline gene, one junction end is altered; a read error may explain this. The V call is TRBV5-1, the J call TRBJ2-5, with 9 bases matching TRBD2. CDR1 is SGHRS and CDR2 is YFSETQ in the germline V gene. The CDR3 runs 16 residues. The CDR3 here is CASSSEGLAGRETQYF. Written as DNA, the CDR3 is TGCGCAAGCAGCTCCGAAGGGCTAGCGGGGAGAGAGACCCAGTACTTC.

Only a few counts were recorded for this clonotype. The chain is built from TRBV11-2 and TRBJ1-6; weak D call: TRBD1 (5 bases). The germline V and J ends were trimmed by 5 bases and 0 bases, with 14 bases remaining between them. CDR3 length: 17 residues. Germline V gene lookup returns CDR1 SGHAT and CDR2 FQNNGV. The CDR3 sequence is CASSPGLFSSYNSPLHF. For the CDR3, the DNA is TGTGCCAGCAGCCCGGGACTTTTTAGCTCCTATAATTCACCCCTCCACTTT.

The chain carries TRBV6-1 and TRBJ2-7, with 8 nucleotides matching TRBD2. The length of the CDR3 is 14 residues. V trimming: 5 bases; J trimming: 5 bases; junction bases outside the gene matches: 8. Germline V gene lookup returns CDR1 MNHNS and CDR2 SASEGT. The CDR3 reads CASSPLQLADEQYF. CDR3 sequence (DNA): TGTGCCAGCAGTCCTCTACAACTAGCGGACGAGCAGTACTTC.

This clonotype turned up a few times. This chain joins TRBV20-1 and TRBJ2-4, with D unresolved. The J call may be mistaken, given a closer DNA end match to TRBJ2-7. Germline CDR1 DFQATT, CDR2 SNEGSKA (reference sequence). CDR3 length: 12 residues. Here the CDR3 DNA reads TGCAGTGCTAACCTCCGTGCCTACGAGCAGTACTTC. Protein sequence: CSANLRAYEQYF.

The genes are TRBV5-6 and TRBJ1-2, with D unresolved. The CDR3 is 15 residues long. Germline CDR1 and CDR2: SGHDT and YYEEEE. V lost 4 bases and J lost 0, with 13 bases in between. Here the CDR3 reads CASSPSGAPNYGYTF. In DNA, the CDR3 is TGTGCCAGCAGCCCATCGGGAGCGCCTAACTATGGCTACACCTTC.

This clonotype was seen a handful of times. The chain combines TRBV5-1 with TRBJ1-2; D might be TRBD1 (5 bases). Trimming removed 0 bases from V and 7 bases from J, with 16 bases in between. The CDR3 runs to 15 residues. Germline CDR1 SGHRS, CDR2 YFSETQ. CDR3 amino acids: CASSLAIGPRVGYTF. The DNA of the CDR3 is TGCGCCAGCAGCTTGGCCATCGGGCCCAGGGTTGGCTACACCTTC.

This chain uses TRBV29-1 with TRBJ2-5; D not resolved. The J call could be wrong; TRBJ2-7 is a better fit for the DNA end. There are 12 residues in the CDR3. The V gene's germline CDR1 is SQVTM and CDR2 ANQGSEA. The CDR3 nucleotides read TGCAGCGTTAAAATCCCCGGTGCCGAGCAGTACTTC. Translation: CSVKIPGAEQYF.

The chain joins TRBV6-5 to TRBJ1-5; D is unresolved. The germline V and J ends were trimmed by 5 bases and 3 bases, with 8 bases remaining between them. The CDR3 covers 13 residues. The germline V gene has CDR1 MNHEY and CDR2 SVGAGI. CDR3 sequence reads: CASSDDHNQPQHF. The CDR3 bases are TGTGCCAGCAGTGACGACCACAATCAGCCCCAGCATTTT.

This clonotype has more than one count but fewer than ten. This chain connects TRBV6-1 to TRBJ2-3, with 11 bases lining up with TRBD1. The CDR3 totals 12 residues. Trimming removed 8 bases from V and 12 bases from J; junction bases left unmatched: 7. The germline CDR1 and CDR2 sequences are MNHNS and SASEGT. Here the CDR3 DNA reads TGTGCCAGCGACCGGACAGGGGGCGACCAGTATTTT. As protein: CASDRTGGDQYF.

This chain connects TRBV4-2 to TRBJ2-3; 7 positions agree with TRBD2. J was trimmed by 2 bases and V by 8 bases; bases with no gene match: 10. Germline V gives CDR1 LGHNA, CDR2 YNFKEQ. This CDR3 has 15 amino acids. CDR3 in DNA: TGTGCCAGCGGGGGACGAGCGGGGAACACAGATACGCAGTATTTT. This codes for CASGGRAGNTDTQYF.